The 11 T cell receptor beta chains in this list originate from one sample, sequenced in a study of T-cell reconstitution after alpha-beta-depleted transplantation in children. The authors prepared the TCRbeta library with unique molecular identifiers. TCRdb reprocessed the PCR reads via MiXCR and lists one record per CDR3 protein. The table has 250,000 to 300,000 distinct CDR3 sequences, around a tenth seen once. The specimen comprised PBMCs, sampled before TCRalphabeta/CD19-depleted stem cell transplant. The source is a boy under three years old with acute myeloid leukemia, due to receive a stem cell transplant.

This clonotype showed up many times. Here the CDR3 reads CSARDSRGSQPQHF. CDR3 coding DNA: TGCAGTGCTAGAGATAGCCGGGGGTCTCAGCCCCAGCATTTT. The V and J genes are TRBV20-1 and TRBJ1-5; D may be TRBD1 (5 bases). Per the germline V gene, CDR1 is DFQATT and CDR2 is SNEGSKA (reference sequence). Trimming left V 0 bases short and J 6 bases short, with 12 bases between. The CDR3 sequence is 14 residues long.

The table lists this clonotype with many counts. The DNA of the CDR3 is TGTGCCATCAGCAACAACTACGAGCAGTACTTC. Protein sequence: CAISNNYEQYF. The chain is built from TRBV10-3 and TRBJ2-7; D is undetermined. V was shortened by 6 bases and J by 3 bases, with 6 bases between the two germline ends. The germline V gene encodes CDR1 ENHRY and CDR2 SYGVKD. The CDR3 covers 11 residues.

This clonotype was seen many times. In DNA, the CDR3 is TGTGCCAGTAGTATAGCACTGGCAGCCACCAATCAGCCCCAGCATTTT. Encoded protein: CASSIALAATNQPQHF. The rearrangement uses TRBV19 and TRBJ1-5, with D unclear. The CDR3 extends over 16 amino acids. Trimming took off 1 base at V and 3 bases at J, with 13 bases between the two ends. Germline CDR1 and CDR2: LNHDA and SQIVND (reference sequence).

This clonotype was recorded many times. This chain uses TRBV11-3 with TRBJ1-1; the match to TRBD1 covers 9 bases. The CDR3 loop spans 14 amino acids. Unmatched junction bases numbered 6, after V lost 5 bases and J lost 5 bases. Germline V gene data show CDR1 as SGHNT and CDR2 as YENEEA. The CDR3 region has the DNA TGTGCCAGCAGCAAACAGGGGGCTGGGACTGAAGCTTTCTTT. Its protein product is CASSKQGAGTEAFF.

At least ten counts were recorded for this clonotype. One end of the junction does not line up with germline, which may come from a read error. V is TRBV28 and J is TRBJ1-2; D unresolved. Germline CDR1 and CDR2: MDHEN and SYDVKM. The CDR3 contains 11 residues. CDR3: CASSLTLKPSF. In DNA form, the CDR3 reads TGTGCCAGCAGTCTAACCCTGAAGCCCAGCTTC.

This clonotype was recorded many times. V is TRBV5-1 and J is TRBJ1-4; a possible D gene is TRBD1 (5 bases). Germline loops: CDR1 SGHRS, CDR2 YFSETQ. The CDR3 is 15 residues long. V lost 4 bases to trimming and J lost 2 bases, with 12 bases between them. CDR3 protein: CASSGNSGTNEKLFF. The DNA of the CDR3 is TGCGCCAGCAGCGGGAATTCAGGGACTAATGAAAAACTGTTTTTT.

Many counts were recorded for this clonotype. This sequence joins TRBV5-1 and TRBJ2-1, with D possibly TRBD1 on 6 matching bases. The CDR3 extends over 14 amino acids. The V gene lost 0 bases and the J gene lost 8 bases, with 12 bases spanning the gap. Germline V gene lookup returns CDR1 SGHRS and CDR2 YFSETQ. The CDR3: CASSLAGAGDEQFF. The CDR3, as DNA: TGCGCCAGCAGCTTGGCCGGAGCAGGGGATGAGCAGTTCTTC.

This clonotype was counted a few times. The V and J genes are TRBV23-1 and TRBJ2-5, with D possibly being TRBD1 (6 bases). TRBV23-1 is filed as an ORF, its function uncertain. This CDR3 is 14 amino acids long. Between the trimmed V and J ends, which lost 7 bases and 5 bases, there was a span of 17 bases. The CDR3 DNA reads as TGCGCCAGCAAGTTCGAGGACAGCCGGGAGACCCAGTACTTC. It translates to CASKFEDSRETQYF.

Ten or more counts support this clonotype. In DNA, the CDR3 is TGCAGTGCTAGTTCTCACACCTTC. Its translation is CSASSHTF. The genes are TRBV20-1 and TRBJ1-2; the D is unclear. V gave up 3 bases and J gave up 12 bases, with 5 bases separating them. This CDR3 has 8 amino acids. The germline CDR1 and CDR2 sequences are DFQATT and SNEGSKA (reference sequence).

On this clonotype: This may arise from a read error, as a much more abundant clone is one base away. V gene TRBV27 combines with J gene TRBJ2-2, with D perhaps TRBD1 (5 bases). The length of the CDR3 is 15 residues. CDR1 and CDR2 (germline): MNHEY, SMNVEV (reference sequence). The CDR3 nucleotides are TGTGCCAGCAGTTTATCCAGGGTGGACACCTGGGAGCTGTTTTTT. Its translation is CASSLSRVDTWELFF.

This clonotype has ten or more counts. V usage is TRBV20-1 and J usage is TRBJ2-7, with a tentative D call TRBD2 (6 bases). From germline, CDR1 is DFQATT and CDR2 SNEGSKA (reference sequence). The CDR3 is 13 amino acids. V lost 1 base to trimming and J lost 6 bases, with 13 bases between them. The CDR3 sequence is CSARVGREFEQYF. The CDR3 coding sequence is TGCAGTGCTAGAGTTGGACGGGAGTTCGAGCAGTACTTC.